A single sample is the source of the 22 T cell receptor beta chains below, sequenced in a study of T cell responses to AZD1222 COVID-19 vaccine. Only in-frame clones appear in the TCRdb table, and some are missing; sequencing was by immunoSEQ multiplex PCR. The sample has 160,000 or so clones; around nine tenths are singletons. The sample consisted of peripheral blood, taken 28 days after the second AZD1222 dose. Source of these receptors: an adult who received the AZD1222 COVID-19 vaccine.

The chain uses TRBV4-1 and TRBJ1-6; no clear D. Between the trimmed V and J ends, which lost 1 base and 8 bases, there was a span of 6 bases. Germline CDR1 and CDR2: MGHRA and YSYEKL. The CDR3 runs 13 residues. The CDR3 loop reads CASSQGVDSPLHF. CDR3 DNA: TGCGCCAGCAGCCAAGGTGTCGATTCACCCCTCCACTTT.

This clone was seen only once. The rearrangement links TRBV27 to TRBJ1-4; the D is unclear. V was cut by 5 bases and J by 0 bases, with 1 base left in between. This CDR3 comprises 12 residues. Germline V lookup: CDR1 MNHEY, CDR2 SMNVEV (reference sequence). The CDR3: CASSPTNEKLFF. The CDR3 DNA is TGTGCCAGCAGTCCAACTAATGAAAAACTGTTTTTT.

DNA for the CDR3: TGTGCCTGGAGCGCCAGAGGGGTTGGGAATCAGCCCCAGCATTTT. It codes for CAWSARGVGNQPQHF. This chain uses TRBV30 with TRBJ1-5; tentatively, D is TRBD1 (5 bases). V lost 3 bases and J 4 bases, leaving 16 bases between the germline ends. Germline loops: CDR1 GTSNPN, CDR2 SVGIG (reference sequence). CDR3 length: 15 amino acids.

The V gene is TRBV21-1, the J gene TRBJ1-2; the table calls TRBD1, which could not be checked here. TRBV21-1 is a documented pseudogene. The CDR3 length is 16 residues. In DNA, the CDR3 is TGTGCCAGCAGCCAAAGGCGCAGGGGGGACAACTATGGCTACACCTTC. Its protein product is CASSQRRRGDNYGYTF.

This chain links TRBV18 with TRBJ1-1, with 7 bases lining up with TRBD1. The CDR3 covers 15 residues. CDR1 is KGHSH and CDR2 is LQKENI in the germline V gene. Losses at the gene ends were 5 bases for V and 0 bases for J; bases not matched to a gene: 6. The CDR3 spells CASSGPGQMNTEAFF. The CDR3, as DNA: TGTGCCAGCTCAGGTCCGGGACAGATGAACACTGAAGCTTTCTTT. Filled out from reference TRBV18 and TRBJ1-1, the complete variable domain reads NAGVMQNPRHLVRRRGQEARLRCSPMKGHSHVYWYRQLPEEGLKFMVYLQKENIIDESGMPKERFSAEFPKEGPSILRIQQVVRGDSAAYFCASSGPGQMNTEAFFGQGTRLTVV.

This chain connects TRBV28 to TRBJ1-5; D call uncertain. CDR3 length equals 12 residues. Germline values: CDR1 MDHEN, CDR2 SYDVKM. Trimming removed 6 bases at V and 7 bases at J, with 10 bases between. CDR3 bases: TGTGCCAGCAGAACAGCCCGGCAGCCCCAGCATTTT. This sequence encodes CASRTARQPQHF. The entire variable domain, with the rest obtained from reference TRBV28 and TRBJ1-5, is as follows: DVKVTQSSRYLVKRTGEKVFLECVQDMDHENMFWYRQDPGLGLRLIYFSYDVKMKEKGDIPEGYSVSREKKERFSLILESASTNQTSMYLCASRTARQPQHFGDGTRLSIL.

The chain joins TRBV24-1 to TRBJ2-7, with 7 bases fitting TRBD1. The CDR3 loop spans 15 amino acids. CDR1 and CDR2 from the germline V gene are KGHDR and SFDVKD. V lost 0 bases to trimming and J lost 4 bases; unmatched junction nucleotides: 5. The CDR3 coding sequence is TGTGCCACCAGTGATTTGGGGACAGAACCGTACGAGCAGTACTTC. Translation gives CATSDLGTEPYEQYF.

The chain couples TRBV5-1 to TRBJ1-2, with TRBD1 identical over 7 bases. The V gene's germline CDR1 is SGHRS and CDR2 YFSETQ. Trimming took 4 bases from V and 3 from J; bases not matched to a gene: 3. The CDR3 runs 13 residues. CDR3 DNA: TGCGCCAGCAGCCAGCAGGGGGACTATGGCTACACCTTC. Translating gives CASSQQGDYGYTF.

This chain connects TRBV5-1 to TRBJ2-7; 8 bases fit TRBD2. The CDR3 spans 16 residues. Germline lookup yields CDR1 SGHRS and CDR2 YFSETQ. V lost 0 bases to trimming and J lost 3 bases; unmatched junction nucleotides: 8. As DNA, the CDR3 is TGCGCCAGCAGCTTGGTGTCTAGCGGGTTTGGCTACGAGCAGTACTTC. Protein: CASSLVSSGFGYEQYF.

The genes are TRBV18 and TRBJ2-5; D is uncertain. The V and J ends lost 2 bases and 2 bases respectively, with 15 bases between them. CDR3 length: 16 residues. In germline, CDR1 is KGHSH, CDR2 LQKENI. CDR3 sequence (DNA): TGTGCCAGCTCACCATACAAGGGCGAACGGCAAGAGACCCAGTACTTC. The encoded protein is CASSPYKGERQETQYF.

The rearrangement uses TRBV19 and TRBJ1-2; possibly TRBD1 for D (5 bases). The CDR3 consists of 14 residues. The germline V gene has CDR1 LNHDA and CDR2 SQIVND (reference sequence). V was clipped by 8 bases and J by 2 bases, with 15 bases between them. In DNA, the CDR3 is TGTGCCAGTTACTCGGGGGGAATGAACTATGGCTACACCTTC. Amino acids: CASYSGGMNYGYTF. Together with reference TRBV19 and TRBJ1-2, the CDR3 gives the full variable domain: DGGITQSPKYLFRKEGQNVTLSCEQNLNHDAMYWYRQDPGQGLRLIYYSQIVNDFQKGDIAEGYSVSREKKESFPLTVTSAQKNPTAFYLCASYSGGMNYGYTFGSGTRLTVV.

This chain uses TRBV28 with TRBJ2-3, with 10 bases identical to TRBD1. V shed 5 bases and J 2 bases; nucleotides not matched to a gene: 10. This CDR3 is built from 17 residues. Germline CDR1 and CDR2: MDHEN and SYDVKM. The CDR3 reads CASSPPMGTGATDTQYF. CDR3 bases: TGTGCCAGCAGTCCACCAATGGGGACAGGGGCCACAGATACGCAGTATTTT.

V usage is TRBV20-1 and J usage is TRBJ1-2; D is unresolved. Germline V gene sequence: CDR1 DFQATT, CDR2 SNEGSKA (reference sequence). This CDR3 region has 11 residues. Trimming removed 2 bases from V and 5 bases from J, with 6 bases in between. The DNA of the CDR3 is TGCAGTGCTAGACTTGGGTATGGCTACACCTTC. Protein: CSARLGYGYTF.

This chain links TRBV27 with TRBJ2-7; TRBD2 is a possible D gene (6 bases). Trimming cost V 3 bases and J 6 bases, with 15 bases left between them. Looked up from germline, CDR1 is MNHEY and CDR2 is SMNVEV (reference sequence). The CDR3 has 14 amino acids. Here the CDR3 DNA reads TGTGCCAGCAGTTTCGAGCGTGGGCGGGGCGAGCAGTACTTC. Amino acid sequence: CASSFERGRGEQYF.

A note on this clone: Other DNA sequences in this sample translate to the same CDR3. CDR3 loop: CASSPGTGDYGYTF. CDR3 sequence (DNA): TGTGCCAGCTCACCAGGGACAGGTGACTATGGCTACACCTTC. J is TRBJ1-2 and V is TRBV18; 8 nucleotides agree with TRBD1. The germline gives CDR1 KGHSH, CDR2 LQKENI. With V trimmed by 2 bases and J by 3 bases, 2 bases remained unmatched. The CDR3 loop spans 14 amino acids.

This chain joins TRBV5-1 and TRBJ2-7; 9 positions match TRBD1. CDR3 length: 16 residues. In germline, CDR1 is SGHRS, CDR2 YFSETQ. V trimming: 0 bases; J trimming: 7 bases; junction bases outside the gene matches: 11. CDR3 amino acids: CASSLDSGTGIWEQYF. CDR3 DNA: TGCGCCAGCAGCTTGGACTCCGGGACAGGGATCTGGGAGCAGTACTTC.

The chain couples TRBV28 to TRBJ2-7, with TRBD2 identical over 7 bases. Trimming removed 3 bases from V and 3 bases from J; junction bases left unmatched: 20. The germline gives CDR1 MDHEN, CDR2 SYDVKM. The length of the CDR3 is 19 residues. DNA for the CDR3: TGTGCCAGCAGTTTGAGCCTAGCTATCGGGGGAGGGCGAAGCTACGAGCAGTACTTC. It translates to CASSLSLAIGGGRSYEQYF.

The gene calls are TRBV24-1 and TRBJ1-2; no clear D gene. The CDR3 runs to 14 residues. Germline CDR1 and CDR2: KGHDR and SFDVKD. V was clipped by 4 bases and J by 5 bases, with 13 bases between them. The CDR3 DNA reads TGTGCCACCAGTGACGCCGGGCCCCAATATGGCTACACCTTC. Translation: CATSDAGPQYGYTF.

The V and J genes are TRBV12-3 or TRBV12-4 and TRBJ1-2, with D unclear. The CDR3 is 12 amino acids. V lost 9 bases and J lost 6, with 14 bases in between. The CDR3 coding sequence is TGTGCCAGTGCGGGCCGTTGGGATGGCTACACCTTC. Amino acid sequence: CASAGRWDGYTF.

This chain connects TRBV19 to TRBJ2-1; D gene ambiguous. CDR3 length equals 13 residues. CDR1 and CDR2 from the germline V gene are LNHDA and SQIVND (reference sequence). V was trimmed by 5 bases and J by 6 bases, leaving 11 bases between them. CDR3 loop: CASSDQTFNEQFF. In DNA form, the CDR3 reads TGTGCCAGTAGTGACCAGACCTTCAATGAGCAGTTCTTC.

This chain links TRBV14 with TRBJ2-1, with 8 bases identical to TRBD2. Losses at the gene ends were 4 bases for V and 2 bases for J; bases not matched to a gene: 4. The CDR3 runs 15 residues. The V gene's germline CDR1 is SGHDN and CDR2 FVKESK. The CDR3, as DNA: TGTGCCAGCAGCCGAACTAGCGGCCCCTACAATGAGCAGTTCTTC. This translates into CASSRTSGPYNEQFF.

This clone was seen just once. The V gene is TRBV7-2, the J gene TRBJ2-7; D is uncertain. Trimming left V 5 bases short and J 1 base short, with 9 bases between. The CDR3 loop spans 13 amino acids. Germline V CDR1 and CDR2: SGHTA, FQGNSA. The CDR3 sequence: CASSPALSYEQYF. As DNA, the CDR3 is TGTGCCAGCAGCCCCGCCCTTTCCTACGAGCAGTACTTC.